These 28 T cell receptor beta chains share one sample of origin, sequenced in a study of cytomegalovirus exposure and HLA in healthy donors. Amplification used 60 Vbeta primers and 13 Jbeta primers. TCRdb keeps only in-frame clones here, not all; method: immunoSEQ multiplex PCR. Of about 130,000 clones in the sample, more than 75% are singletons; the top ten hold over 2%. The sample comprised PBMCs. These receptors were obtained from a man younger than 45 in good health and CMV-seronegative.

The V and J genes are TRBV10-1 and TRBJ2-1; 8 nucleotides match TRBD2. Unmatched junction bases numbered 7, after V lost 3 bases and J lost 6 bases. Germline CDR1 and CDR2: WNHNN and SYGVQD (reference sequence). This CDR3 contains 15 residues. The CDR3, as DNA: TGCGCCAGCAGTGATCCCGGGAGGGTTTCCAATGAGCAGTTCTTC. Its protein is CASSDPGRVSNEQFF.

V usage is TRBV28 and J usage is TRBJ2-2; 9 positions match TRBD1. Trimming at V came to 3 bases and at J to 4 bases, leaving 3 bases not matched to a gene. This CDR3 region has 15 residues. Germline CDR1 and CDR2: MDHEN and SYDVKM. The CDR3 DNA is TGTGCCAGCAGTTTGGAGACAGGGGGCACCGGGGAGCTGTTTTTT. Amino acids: CASSLETGGTGELFF.

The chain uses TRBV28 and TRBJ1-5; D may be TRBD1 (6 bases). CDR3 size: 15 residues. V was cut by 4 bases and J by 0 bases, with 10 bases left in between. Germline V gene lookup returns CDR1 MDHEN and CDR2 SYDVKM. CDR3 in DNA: TGTGCCAGCAGTTCAGGACAGAGTAGCAATCAGCCCCAGCATTTT. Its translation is CASSSGQSSNQPQHF.

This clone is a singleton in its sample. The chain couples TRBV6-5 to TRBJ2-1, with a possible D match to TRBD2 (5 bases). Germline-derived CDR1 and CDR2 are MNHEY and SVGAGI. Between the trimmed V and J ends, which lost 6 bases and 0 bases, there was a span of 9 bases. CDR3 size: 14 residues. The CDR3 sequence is CASRSGGSYNEQFF. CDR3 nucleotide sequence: TGTGCCAGCAGGAGCGGAGGCTCCTACAATGAGCAGTTCTTC.

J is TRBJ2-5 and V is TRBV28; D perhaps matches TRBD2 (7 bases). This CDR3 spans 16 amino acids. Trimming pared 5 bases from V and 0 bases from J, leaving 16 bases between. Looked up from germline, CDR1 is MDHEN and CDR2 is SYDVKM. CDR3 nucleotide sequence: TGTGCCAGCAGTAACAGGGAGGGTGAGGACCAAGAGACCCAGTACTTC. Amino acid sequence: CASSNREGEDQETQYF.

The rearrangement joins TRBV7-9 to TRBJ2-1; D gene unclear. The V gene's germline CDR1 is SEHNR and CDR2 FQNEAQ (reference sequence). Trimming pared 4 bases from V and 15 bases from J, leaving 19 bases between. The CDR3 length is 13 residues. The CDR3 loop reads CASSSELSTKPFF. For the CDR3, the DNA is TGTGCCAGCAGCTCCGAACTATCCACTAAGCCGTTCTTC.

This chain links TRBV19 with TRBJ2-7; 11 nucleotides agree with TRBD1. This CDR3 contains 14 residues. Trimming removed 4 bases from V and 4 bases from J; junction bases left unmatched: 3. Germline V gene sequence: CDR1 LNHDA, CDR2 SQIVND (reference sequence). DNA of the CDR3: TGTGCCAGTAGTAGGACAGGGGGCAGGTACGAGCAGTACTTC. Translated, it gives CASSRTGGRYEQYF.

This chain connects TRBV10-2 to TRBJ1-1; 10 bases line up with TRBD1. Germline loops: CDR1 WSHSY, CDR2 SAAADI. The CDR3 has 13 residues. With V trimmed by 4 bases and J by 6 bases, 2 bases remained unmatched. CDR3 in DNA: TGCGCCAGCAGTGGACAGGGGGCGGCTGAAGCTTTCTTT. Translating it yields CASSGQGAAEAFF.

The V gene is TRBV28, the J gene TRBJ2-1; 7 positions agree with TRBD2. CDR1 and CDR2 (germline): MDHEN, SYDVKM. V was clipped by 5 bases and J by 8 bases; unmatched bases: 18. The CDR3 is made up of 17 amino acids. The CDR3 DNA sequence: TGTGCCAGCAGTAGTTGGGGGGGTGCGGGAGCCGTCGATGAGCAGTTCTTC. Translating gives CASSSWGGAGAVDEQFF.

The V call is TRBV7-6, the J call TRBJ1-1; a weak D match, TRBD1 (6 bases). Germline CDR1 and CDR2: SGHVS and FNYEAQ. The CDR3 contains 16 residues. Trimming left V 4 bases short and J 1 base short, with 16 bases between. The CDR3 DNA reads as TGTGCCAGCAGCTCCCGCAGGGGCAGAGGGAACACTGAAGCTTTCTTT. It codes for CASSSRRGRGNTEAFF.

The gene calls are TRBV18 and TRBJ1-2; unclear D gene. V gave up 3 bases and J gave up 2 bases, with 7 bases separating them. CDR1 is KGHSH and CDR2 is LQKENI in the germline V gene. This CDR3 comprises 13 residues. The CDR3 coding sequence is TGTGCCAGCTCACCCGGGGAAAACTATGGCTACACCTTC. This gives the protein CASSPGENYGYTF.

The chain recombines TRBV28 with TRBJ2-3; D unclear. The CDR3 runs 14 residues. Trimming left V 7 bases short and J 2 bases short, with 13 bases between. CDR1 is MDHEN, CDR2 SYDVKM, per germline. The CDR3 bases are TGTGCCAGCAAAGAGACAAGCATCACAGATACGCAGTATTTT. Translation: CASKETSITDTQYF.

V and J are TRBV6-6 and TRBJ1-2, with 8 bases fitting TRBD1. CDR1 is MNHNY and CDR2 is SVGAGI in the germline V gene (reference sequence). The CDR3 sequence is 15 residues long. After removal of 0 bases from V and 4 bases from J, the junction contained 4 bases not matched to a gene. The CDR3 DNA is TGTGCCAGCAGTTACTCGAAGGACAGGGCCTATGGCTACACCTTC. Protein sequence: CASSYSKDRAYGYTF.

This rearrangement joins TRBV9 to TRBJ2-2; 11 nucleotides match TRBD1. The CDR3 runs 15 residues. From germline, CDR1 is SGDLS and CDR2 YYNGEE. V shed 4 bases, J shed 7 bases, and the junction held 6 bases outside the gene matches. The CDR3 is CASSPGQGAFGELFF. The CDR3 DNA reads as TGTGCCAGCAGCCCAGGACAGGGGGCGTTCGGGGAGCTGTTTTTT.

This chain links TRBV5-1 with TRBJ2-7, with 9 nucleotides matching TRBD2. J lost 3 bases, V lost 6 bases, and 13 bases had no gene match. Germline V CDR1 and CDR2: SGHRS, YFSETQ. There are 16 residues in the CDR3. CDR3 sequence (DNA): TGCGCCAGCACCTCTGTTGCTAGCGGGGTTTGCTACGAGCAGTACTTC. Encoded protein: CASTSVASGVCYEQYF. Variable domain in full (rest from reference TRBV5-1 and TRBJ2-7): KAGVTQTPRYLIKTRGQQVTLSCSPISGHRSVSWYQQTPGQGLQFLFEYFSETQRNKGNFPGRFSGRQFSNSRSEMNVSTLELGDSALYLCASTSVASGVCYEQYFGPGTRLTVT.

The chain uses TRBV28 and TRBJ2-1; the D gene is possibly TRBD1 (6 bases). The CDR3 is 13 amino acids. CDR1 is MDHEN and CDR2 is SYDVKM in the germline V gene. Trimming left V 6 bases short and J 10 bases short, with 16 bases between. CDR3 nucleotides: TGTGCCAGCAGGGCCCAGGGGCCCGCAGAGCAGTTCTTC. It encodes CASRAQGPAEQFF.

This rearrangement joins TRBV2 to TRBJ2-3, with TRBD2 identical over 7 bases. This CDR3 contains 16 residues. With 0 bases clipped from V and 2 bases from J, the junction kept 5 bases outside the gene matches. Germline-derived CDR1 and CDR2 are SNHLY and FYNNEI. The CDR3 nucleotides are TGTGCCAGCAGTGAAGCGGGCGGGAGCTCCACAGATACGCAGTATTTT. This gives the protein CASSEAGGSSTDTQYF.

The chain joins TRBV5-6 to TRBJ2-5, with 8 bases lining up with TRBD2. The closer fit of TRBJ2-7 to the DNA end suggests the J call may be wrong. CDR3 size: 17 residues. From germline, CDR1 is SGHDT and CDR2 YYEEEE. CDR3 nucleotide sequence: TGTGCCAGCAGCCAGACCCTAGCGGGTTCTCTCTCCTACGAGCAGTACTTC. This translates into CASSQTLAGSLSYEQYF.

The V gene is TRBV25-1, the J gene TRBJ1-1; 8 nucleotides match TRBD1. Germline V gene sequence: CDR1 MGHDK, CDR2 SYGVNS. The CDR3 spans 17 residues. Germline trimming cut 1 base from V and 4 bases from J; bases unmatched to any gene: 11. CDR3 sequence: CASSELLGDRLGTEAFF. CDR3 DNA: TGTGCCAGCAGTGAATTGTTAGGGGACAGGTTAGGCACTGAAGCTTTCTTT.

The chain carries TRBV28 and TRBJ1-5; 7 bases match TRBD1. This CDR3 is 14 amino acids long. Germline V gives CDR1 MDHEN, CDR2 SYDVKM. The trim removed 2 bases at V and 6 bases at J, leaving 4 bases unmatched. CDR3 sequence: CASSLPQGVQPQHF. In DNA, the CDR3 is TGTGCCAGCAGTTTACCGCAGGGGGTTCAGCCCCAGCATTTT. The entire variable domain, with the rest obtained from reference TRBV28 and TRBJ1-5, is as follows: DVKVTQSSRYLVKRTGEKVFLECVQDMDHENMFWYRQDPGLGLRLIYFSYDVKMKEKGDIPEGYSVSREKKERFSLILESASTNQTSMYLCASSLPQGVQPQHFGDGTRLSIL.

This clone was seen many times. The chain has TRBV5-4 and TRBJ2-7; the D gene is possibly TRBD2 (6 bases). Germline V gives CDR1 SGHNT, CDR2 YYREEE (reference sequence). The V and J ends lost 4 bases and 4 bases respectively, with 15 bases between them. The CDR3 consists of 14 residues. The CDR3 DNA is TGTGCCAGCAGCCCGCTCACGGGGGAGTACGAGCAGTACTTC. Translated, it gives CASSPLTGEYEQYF.

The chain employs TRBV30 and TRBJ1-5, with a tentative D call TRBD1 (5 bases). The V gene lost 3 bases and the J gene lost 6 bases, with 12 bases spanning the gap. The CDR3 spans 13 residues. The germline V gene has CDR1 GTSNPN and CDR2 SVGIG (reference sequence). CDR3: CAWSADGAQPQHF. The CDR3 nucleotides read TGTGCCTGGAGCGCCGATGGGGCTCAGCCCCAGCATTTT.

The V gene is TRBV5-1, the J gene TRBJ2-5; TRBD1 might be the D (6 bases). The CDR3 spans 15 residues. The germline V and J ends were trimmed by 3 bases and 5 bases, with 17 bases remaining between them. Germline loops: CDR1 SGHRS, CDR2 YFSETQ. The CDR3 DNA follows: TGCGCCAGCAGCTCCACCCCAGGGGCGTGGGAGACCCAGTACTTC. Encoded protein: CASSSTPGAWETQYF.

The CDR3 nucleotides read TGCGCCAGCAGCTCGGGACAGCAAGAGACCCAGTACTTC. It translates to CASSSGQQETQYF. V usage is TRBV5-1 and J usage is TRBJ2-5; TRBD1 matches at 7 bases. With V trimmed by 3 bases and J by 2 bases, 1 base remained unmatched. Germline V gene data show CDR1 as SGHRS and CDR2 as YFSETQ. This CDR3 has 13 residues.

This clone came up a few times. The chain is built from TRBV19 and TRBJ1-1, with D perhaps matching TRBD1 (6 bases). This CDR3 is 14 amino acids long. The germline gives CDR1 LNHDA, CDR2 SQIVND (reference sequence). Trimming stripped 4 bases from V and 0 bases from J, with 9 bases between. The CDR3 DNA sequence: TGTGCCAGTAGTAAGGGGGGGATGAACACTGAAGCTTTCTTT. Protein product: CASSKGGMNTEAFF.

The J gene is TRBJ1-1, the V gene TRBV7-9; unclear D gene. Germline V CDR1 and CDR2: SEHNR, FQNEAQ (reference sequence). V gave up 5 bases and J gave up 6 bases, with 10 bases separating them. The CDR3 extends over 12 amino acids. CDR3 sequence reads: CASSRAVAEAFF. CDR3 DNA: TGTGCCAGCAGCCGAGCCGTGGCTGAAGCTTTCTTT.

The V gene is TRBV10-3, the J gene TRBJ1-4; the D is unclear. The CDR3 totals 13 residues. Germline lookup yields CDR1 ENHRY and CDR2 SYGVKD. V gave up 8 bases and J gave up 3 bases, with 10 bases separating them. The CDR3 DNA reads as TGTGCCATCTCACAATCCCCTAATGAAAAACTGTTTTTT. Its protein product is CAISQSPNEKLFF.

The CDR3 nucleotides read TGTGCCAGCTCACCACCGGGACAGGGGTCAATGAGTAGTACTGAAGCTTTCTTT. Translation: CASSPPGQGSMSSTEAFF. The chain recombines TRBV18 with TRBJ1-1; 10 bases are shared with TRBD1. The germline CDR1 and CDR2 sequences are KGHSH and LQKENI. Germline trimming cut 0 bases from V and 5 bases from J; bases unmatched to any gene: 12. The CDR3 has 18 residues. Based on the CDR3 plus reference TRBV18 and TRBJ1-1, the full variable domain is NAGVMQNPRHLVRRRGQEARLRCSPMKGHSHVYWYRQLPEEGLKFMVYLQKENIIDESGMPKERFSAEFPKEGPSILRIQQVVRGDSAAYFCASSPPGQGSMSSTEAFFGQGTRLTVV.